What follows are 8 T cell receptor beta chains derived from one specimen sequenced in a study of OX40 agonist ivuxolimab in advanced cancers. Assay: immunoSEQ multiplex PCR; the TCRdb copy retains only in-frame clones and omits some. The sample shows about 79,000 clones, about nine tenths of them seen only once. The specimen comprised CD4+ or CD8+ T cells sorted from blood, sampled in a trial of the OX40 agonist ivuxolimab. The receptors were gathered from an adult with an advanced solid tumor such as melanoma, head and neck, liver or kidney cancer.

CDR3 coding DNA: TGTGCCAGCAGCCAAGAGGGGGGACAGGGGTATCAGCCCCAGCATTTT. It is translated as CASSQEGGQGYQPQHF. This chain links TRBV4-2 with TRBJ1-5; 10 nucleotides line up with TRBD1. The CDR3 is made up of 16 amino acids. The germline V gene has CDR1 LGHNA and CDR2 YNFKEQ. V lost 0 bases to trimming and J lost 5 bases; unmatched junction nucleotides: 4.

The chain links TRBV2 to TRBJ1-1; D unclear. Germline CDR1 is SNHLY and CDR2 is FYNNEI. The V end lost 8 bases, the J end lost 6 bases, and 13 bases lay between the germline ends. The CDR3 loop spans 12 amino acids. The CDR3 bases are TGTGCCAGCCCTCCAGTTGGAGCTGAAGCTTTCTTT. Its protein product is CASPPVGAEAFF.

Remarks on this clone: Other nucleotide sequences from this sample produce the same CDR3. The chain couples TRBV27 to TRBJ2-3; 7 positions match TRBD2. This CDR3 is 16 amino acids long. Germline assignment: CDR1 MNHEY and CDR2 SMNVEV (reference sequence). V shed 5 bases and J 2 bases; nucleotides not matched to a gene: 10. CDR3 coding DNA: TGTGCCAGCAGTCCGGCCGCGGGGGAGATCACAGATACGCAGTATTTT. Residues: CASSPAAGEITDTQYF.

V and J are TRBV6-1 and TRBJ2-4, with TRBD2 identical over 9 bases. Germline CDR1 is MNHNS and CDR2 is SASEGT. This CDR3 region has 18 residues. V was clipped by 4 bases and J by 0 bases; unmatched bases: 10. The CDR3 bases are TGTGCCAGCAGTGTAGAGCGGGGGGCCTATCTAGCCAAAAACATTCAGTACTTC. This encodes CASSVERGAYLAKNIQYF.

The V gene is TRBV19, the J gene TRBJ2-7; TRBD1 matches 9 bases. The CDR3 contains 13 residues. Trimming took 6 bases from V and 12 from J; bases not matched to a gene: 12. The V gene's germline CDR1 is LNHDA and CDR2 SQIVND (reference sequence). The CDR3 loop is CASRTRQGGVAYF. The CDR3, as DNA: TGTGCCAGTAGAACCCGACAGGGGGGTGTAGCGTACTTC. Variable domain in full (rest from reference TRBV19 and TRBJ2-7): DGGITQSPKYLFRKEGQNVTLSCEQNLNHDAMYWYRQDPGQGLRLIYYSQIVNDFQKGDIAEGYSVSREKKESFPLTVTSAQKNPTAFYLCASRTRQGGVAYFGPGTRLTVT.

The V gene is TRBV7-9, the J gene TRBJ1-1, with D unresolved. There are 12 residues in the CDR3. Per germline, CDR1 SEHNR and CDR2 FQNEAQ (reference sequence). The germline V and J ends were trimmed by 1 base and 7 bases, with 7 bases remaining between them. The CDR3 nucleotides are TGTGCCAGCAGCTTAGGCAGCCTTGAAGCTTTCTTT. It codes for CASSLGSLEAFF.

The rearrangement links TRBV6-4 to TRBJ2-5, with 9 bases matching TRBD2. Trimming removed 2 bases from V and 0 bases from J; junction bases left unmatched: 4. The germline CDR1 and CDR2 sequences are MRHNA and SNTAGT. The CDR3 is 16 residues long. The CDR3 DNA reads as TGTGCCAGCAGTGACGGGCTAGCGGGGCACCAAGAGACCCAGTACTTC. It translates to CASSDGLAGHQETQYF.

CDR3 sequence: CASGHVSANTGELFF. The CDR3 coding sequence is TGTGCCAGCGGCCACGTTAGTGCGAACACCGGGGAGCTGTTTTTT. The chain uses TRBV6-5 and TRBJ2-2; D gene uncertain. V was trimmed by 8 bases and J by 0 bases, leaving 13 bases between them. The CDR3 is 15 amino acids. The germline V gene has CDR1 MNHEY and CDR2 SVGAGI.